This entry describes one T cell receptor (beta chain). The germline V and J ends were trimmed by 4 bases and 2 bases, with 12 bases remaining between them. The CDR3 length is 13 residues. Germline CDR1 SQVTM, CDR2 ANQGSEA. The data were obtained in a study of OX40 agonist ivuxolimab in advanced cancers. Data came from immunoSEQ multiplex PCR; TCRdb stores just in-frame clones and leaves some out. The profile covers under 50,000 clones, with 65% to 90% appearing a single time and about 8.1% taken by the ten largest. Patients were excluded for autoimmune disease history or systemic immunosuppression. This chain uses TRBV29-1 with TRBJ2-7; D remains ambiguous. This specimen was CD4+ or CD8+ T cells sorted from blood, taken in a trial of the OX40 agonist ivuxolimab. The receptor was isolated from an adult with an advanced solid tumor such as melanoma, head and neck, liver or kidney cancer. CDR3 DNA sequence: TGCAGCGTTGCTCTAACCAGTACCTACGAGCAGTACTTC. Translation: CSVALTSTYEQYF.